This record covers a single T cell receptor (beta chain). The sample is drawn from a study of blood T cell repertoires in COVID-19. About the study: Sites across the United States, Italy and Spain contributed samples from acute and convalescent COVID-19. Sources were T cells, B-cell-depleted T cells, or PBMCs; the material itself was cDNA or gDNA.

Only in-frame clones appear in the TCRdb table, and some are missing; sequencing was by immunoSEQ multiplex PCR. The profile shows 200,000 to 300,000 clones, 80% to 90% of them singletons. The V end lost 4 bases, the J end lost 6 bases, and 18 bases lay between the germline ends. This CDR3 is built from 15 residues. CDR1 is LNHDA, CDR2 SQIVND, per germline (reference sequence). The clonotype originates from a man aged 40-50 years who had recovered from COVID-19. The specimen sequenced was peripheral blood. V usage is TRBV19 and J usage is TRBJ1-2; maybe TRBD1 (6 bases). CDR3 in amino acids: CASSRPGTQGNGYTF. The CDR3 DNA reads TGTGCCAGTAGTAGACCGGGGACACAAGGGAATGGCTACACCTTC.